Listed here are 16 T cell receptor beta chains from one sample, sequenced in a study of T cells after posttransplantation cyclophosphamide. Assay: immunoSEQ multiplex PCR; the TCRdb copy retains only in-frame clones and omits some. The repertoire consists of tens of thousands of clones, none detected only once. The specimen was PBMCs. These receptors all come from a man between 25 and 39 years old in good health and a related stem cell transplant donor.

This clone has at least ten counts. The rearrangement joins TRBV5-4 to TRBJ2-3; 7 positions match TRBD1. CDR1 and CDR2 from the germline V gene are SGHNT and YYREEE (reference sequence). Trimming cost V 0 bases and J 6 bases; bases outside gene matches: 4. The CDR3 has 14 residues. The CDR3 nucleotides read TGTGCCAGCAGCTTGGCGACAGGGACCGATACGCAGTATTTT. Amino acids: CASSLATGTDTQYF.

This clone was counted ten times or more. This chain links TRBV7-9 with TRBJ2-6, with D perhaps matching TRBD2 (5 bases). The CDR3 runs to 17 residues. Trimming removed 1 base at V and 4 bases at J, with 14 bases between. Per the germline V gene, CDR1 is SEHNR and CDR2 is FQNEAQ (reference sequence). In nucleotides, the CDR3 is TGTGCCAGCAGCTTAGGGACGGGGATAACCGGGGCCAACGTCCTGACTTTC. This encodes CASSLGTGITGANVLTF.

This clone occurred many times. The V and J genes are TRBV6-5 and TRBJ2-7; TRBD1 matches at 7 bases. V lost 6 bases and J lost 2; bases outside the gene matches: 4. Germline V gives CDR1 MNHEY, CDR2 SVGAGI. The CDR3 length is 13 residues. The CDR3 here is CASSRTGAYEQYF. CDR3 nucleotides: TGTGCCAGCAGCCGTACAGGGGCCTACGAGCAGTACTTC.

This clone has a count of ten or more. The chain joins TRBV19 to TRBJ1-2, with 8 bases identical to TRBD1. Losses at the gene ends were 3 bases for V and 8 bases for J; bases not matched to a gene: 8. CDR1 and CDR2 from the germline V gene are LNHDA and SQIVND (reference sequence). This CDR3 spans 14 amino acids. The CDR3: CASSIRTGSGGYTF. CDR3 bases: TGTGCCAGTAGTATTCGGACAGGGTCAGGCGGCTACACCTTC.

The sample holds many counts of this clone. V is TRBV5-8 and J is TRBJ1-1; D is undetermined. The CDR3 runs to 13 residues. Deletions cut 0 bases from V and 7 bases from J, with 10 bases between. Germline assignment: CDR1 SGHTS and CDR2 YDEGEE. The CDR3 DNA is TGTGCCAGCAGCTTGGTGGTCGGGGTTGAAGCTTTCTTT. Translation: CASSLVVGVEAFF.

This clone was seen at least ten times. The rearrangement uses TRBV28 and TRBJ1-2, with 8 bases lining up with TRBD1. Germline lookup yields CDR1 MDHEN and CDR2 SYDVKM. This CDR3 has 15 amino acids. After removal of 6 bases from V and 7 bases from J, the junction contained 13 bases not matched to a gene. In DNA form, the CDR3 reads TGTGCCAGCAGAGAGACAGGGGAGTCTAGTCGTGGCTACACCTTC. The encoded protein is CASRETGESSRGYTF.

This clone was found many times. J is TRBJ2-7 and V is TRBV28; weak D call: TRBD2 (6 bases). The CDR3 totals 13 residues. The V end lost 5 bases, the J end lost 3 bases, and 11 bases lay between the germline ends. Germline V CDR1 and CDR2: MDHEN, SYDVKM. This CDR3 reads CASSEGTLYEQYF. CDR3 sequence (DNA): TGTGCCAGCAGTGAGGGGACTCTCTACGAGCAGTACTTC.

This clone was observed many times. V usage is TRBV6-6 and J usage is TRBJ2-7; the D gene is possibly TRBD2 (5 bases). CDR3 size: 12 residues. CDR1 and CDR2 (germline): MNHNY, SVGAGI (reference sequence). Trimming took off 7 bases at V and 1 base at J, with 8 bases between the two ends. The CDR3 spells CASTGVSYEQYF. CDR3 DNA sequence: TGTGCCAGCACCGGGGTGTCCTACGAGCAGTACTTC.

This clone was seen ten or more times. CDR3 sequence reads: CASSEEGTGANVLTF. The DNA of the CDR3 is TGTGCCAGCAGTGAAGAGGGGACTGGGGCCAACGTCCTGACTTTC. The genes are TRBV2 and TRBJ2-6; D might be TRBD1 (5 bases). The CDR3 runs 15 residues. CDR1 is SNHLY and CDR2 is FYNNEI in the germline V gene. V was cut by 1 base and J by 2 bases, with 6 bases left in between.

The rearrangement uses TRBV7-9 and TRBJ2-2; D is unclear. The germline V gene has CDR1 SEHNR and CDR2 FQNEAQ (reference sequence). The CDR3 is 14 residues long. Trimming left V 2 bases short and J 3 bases short, with 7 bases between. The CDR3 DNA reads as TGTGCCAGCAGCTTATCCCCAGACACCGGGGAGCTGTTTTTT. Translating it yields CASSLSPDTGELFF. The full variable domain, rest sourced from reference TRBV7-9 and TRBJ2-2, is DTGVSQNPRHKITKRGQNVTFRCDPISEHNRLYWYRQTLGQGPEFLTYFQNEAQLEKSRLLSDRFSAERPKGSFSTLEIQRTEQGDSAMYLCASSLSPDTGELFFGEGSRLTVL.

This clone was seen repeatedly, ten times or more. The J gene is TRBJ1-2, the V gene TRBV6-6; D gene unclear. V dropped 1 base and J dropped 0 bases, with 9 bases sitting between them. Germline V CDR1 and CDR2: MNHNY, SVGAGI (reference sequence). The CDR3 is made up of 15 amino acids. The CDR3 loop is CASSYFGGTNYGYTF. The DNA of the CDR3 is TGTGCCAGCAGTTACTTCGGCGGAACTAACTATGGCTACACCTTC.

This clone was picked up many times. The chain links TRBV5-1 to TRBJ1-2, with 12 bases aligning to TRBD1. The J segment lost 3 bases and the V segment lost 4 bases, leaving 1 base of the junction unmatched. From germline, CDR1 is SGHRS and CDR2 YFSETQ. This CDR3 spans 14 amino acids. The CDR3 loop is CASSGTGGDYGYTF. The DNA of the CDR3 is TGCGCCAGCAGCGGGACAGGGGGCGACTATGGCTACACCTTC.

This clone appeared many times. DNA for the CDR3: TGTGCCAGCAGTTTATCGTGGGGGACAGGTGGAAGAGGTGGTGGCTACACCTTC. This translates into CASSLSWGTGGRGGGYTF. This chain joins TRBV27 and TRBJ1-2, with 8 bases fitting TRBD1. Trimming removed 0 bases from V and 7 bases from J; junction bases left unmatched: 16. Germline loops: CDR1 MNHEY, CDR2 SMNVEV (reference sequence). CDR3 length: 18 amino acids.

This clone has only a few counts. The chain employs TRBV19 and TRBJ1-1; 9 bases are a match to TRBD1. The germline CDR1 and CDR2 sequences are LNHDA and SQIVND (reference sequence). The CDR3 runs 15 residues. V lost 5 bases and J lost 2; bases outside the gene matches: 6. The CDR3 here is CASSGQGIFNTEAFF. The CDR3, as DNA: TGTGCCAGTAGTGGACAGGGGATCTTTAACACTGAAGCTTTCTTT.

This chain joins TRBV7-2 and TRBJ2-5; 7 positions match TRBD1. V shed 5 bases, J shed 5 bases, and the junction held 11 bases outside the gene matches. The CDR3 has 15 amino acids. The V gene's germline CDR1 is SGHTA and CDR2 FQGNSA. CDR3 protein: CASSPVLGGGETQYF. CDR3 bases: TGTGCCAGCAGCCCCGTGTTAGGGGGCGGGGAGACCCAGTACTTC.

This clone was seen at least ten times. The chain combines TRBV9 with TRBJ1-6, with 7 bases aligning to TRBD1. Losses at the gene ends were 0 bases for V and 7 bases for J; bases not matched to a gene: 4. The germline CDR1 and CDR2 sequences are SGDLS and YYNGEE. The CDR3 is made up of 15 amino acids. The CDR3 spells CASSVGGQVNSPLHF. The CDR3 nucleotides read TGTGCCAGCAGCGTAGGAGGACAGGTGAATTCACCCCTCCACTTT.